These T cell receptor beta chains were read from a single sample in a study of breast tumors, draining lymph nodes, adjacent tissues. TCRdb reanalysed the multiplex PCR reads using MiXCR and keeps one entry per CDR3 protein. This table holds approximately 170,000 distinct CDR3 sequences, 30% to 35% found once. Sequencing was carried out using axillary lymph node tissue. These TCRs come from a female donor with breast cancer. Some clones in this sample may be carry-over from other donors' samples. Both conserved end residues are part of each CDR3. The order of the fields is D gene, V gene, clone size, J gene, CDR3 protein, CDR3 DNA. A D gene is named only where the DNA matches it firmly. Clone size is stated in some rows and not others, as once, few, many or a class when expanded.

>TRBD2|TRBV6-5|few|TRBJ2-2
CASNRLAGVSNTGELFF
TGTGCCAGCAACAGACTAGCGGGAGTATCAAACACCGGGGAGCTGTTTTTT
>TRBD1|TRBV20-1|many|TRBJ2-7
CSAGTGQGAYEQYF
TGCAGTGCTGGAACCGGACAGGGGGCCTACGAGCAGTACTTC
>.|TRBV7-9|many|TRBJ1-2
CASSSIQRPNYGYTF
TGTGCCAGCAGCTCCATCCAGCGGCCGAACTATGGCTACACCTTC
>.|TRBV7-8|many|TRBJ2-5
CASTSTMIGETQYF
TGTGCCAGCACTTCGACCATGATCGGAGAGACCCAGTACTTC
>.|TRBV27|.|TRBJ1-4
CASSPSPDRGSTNEKLFF
TGTGCCAGCAGTCCCAGCCCGGACAGAGGGTCAACTAATGAAAAACTGTTTTTT
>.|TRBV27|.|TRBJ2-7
CASSPLPALALTYEQYF
TGTGCCAGCAGTCCCTTACCCGCGTTAGCATTAACCTACGAGCAGTACTTC
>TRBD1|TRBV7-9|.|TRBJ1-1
CASSSRGTEEAFF
TGTGCCAGCAGCTCCCGGGGGACAGAAGAAGCTTTCTTT
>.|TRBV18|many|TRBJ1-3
CASSIGQSSGNTIYF
TGTGCCAGCTCAATCGGACAGAGCTCTGGAAACACCATATATTTT
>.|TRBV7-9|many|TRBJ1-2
CASSLMGTLADGYTF
TGTGCCAGCAGCTTAATGGGGACTCTAGCCGATGGCTACACCTTC
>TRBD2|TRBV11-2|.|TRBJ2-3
CASSGRLAAETQYF
TGTGCCAGCAGCGGAAGACTAGCGGCAGAGACCCAGTATTTT
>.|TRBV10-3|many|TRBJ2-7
CAISGRLAYEQYF
TGTGCCATCAGTGGGAGACTAGCCTACGAGCAGTACTTC
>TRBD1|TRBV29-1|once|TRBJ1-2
CSVGSTGDRYGYTF
TGCAGCGTTGGGTCCACAGGGGATAGGTATGGCTACACCTTC
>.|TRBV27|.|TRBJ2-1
CASTTGKDRKQFF
TGTGCCAGCACCACTGGGAAGGATCGGAAGCAGTTCTTC
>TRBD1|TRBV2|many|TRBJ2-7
CASRDLTGGSYEQYF
TGTGCCAGCAGAGACCTGACAGGGGGCTCCTACGAGCAGTACTTC
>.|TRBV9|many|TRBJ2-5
CASSVGAGPRETQYF
TGTGCCAGCAGCGTAGGGGCAGGGCCGAGGGAGACCCAGTACTTC
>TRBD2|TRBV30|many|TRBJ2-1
CASGTSFWDEQFF
TGTGCGTCCGGGACTAGTTTTTGGGATGAGCAGTTCTTC
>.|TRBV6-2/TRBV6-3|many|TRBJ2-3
CASTMQARTDTQYF
TGTGCCAGCACAATGCAGGCACGCACAGATACGCAGTATTTT
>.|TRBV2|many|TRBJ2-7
CASSGQAYEQYF
TGTGCCAGCAGCGGTCAGGCCTACGAGCAGTACTTC
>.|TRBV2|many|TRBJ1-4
CASRRTTNEKLFF
TGTGCCAGCCGCAGAACAACTAATGAAAAACTGTTTTTT
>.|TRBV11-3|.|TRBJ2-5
CTSSLDPPTGGGETQYF
TGTACCAGCAGCTTAGACCCCCCGACAGGCGGCGGGGAGACCCAGTACTTC
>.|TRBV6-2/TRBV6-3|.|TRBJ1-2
CASSYLPDGYTF
TGTGCCAGCAGTTACCTCCCGGATGGCTACACCTTC
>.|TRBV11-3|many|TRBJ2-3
CASSFPSDTQYF
TGTGCCAGCAGCTTCCCGTCAGATACGCAGTATTTT
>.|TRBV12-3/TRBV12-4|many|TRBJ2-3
CASRPPSNTDTQYF
TGTGCCAGCAGACCTCCTTCGAACACAGATACGCAGTATTTT
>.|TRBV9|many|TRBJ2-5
CASSVAVDQETQYF
TGTGCCAGCAGCGTAGCGGTTGACCAAGAGACCCAGTACTTC
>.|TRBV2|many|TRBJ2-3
CASSEDTTDTQYF
TGTGCCAGCAGCGAGGACACCACAGATACGCAGTATTTT
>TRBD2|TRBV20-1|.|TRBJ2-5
CSARGTSGPRRETQYF
TGCAGTGCTAGGGGGACTAGCGGGCCCCGGAGGGAGACCCAGTACTTC
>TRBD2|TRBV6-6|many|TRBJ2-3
CASGTWASGRADTQYF
TGTGCCAGCGGTACCTGGGCTAGCGGGAGGGCAGATACGCAGTATTTT
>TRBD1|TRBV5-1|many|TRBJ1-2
CASSLETGGSRGYGYTF
TGCGCCAGCAGCTTGGAAACAGGGGGCTCGCGGGGCTATGGCTACACCTTC
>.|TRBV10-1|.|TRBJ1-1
CASKAQLNTEAFF
TGCGCCAGCAAAGCACAGTTGAACACTGAAGCTTTCTTT